The 22 T cell receptor beta chains reported below all come from one sample, sequenced in a study of blood T cell repertoires in COVID-19. Data came from immunoSEQ multiplex PCR; TCRdb stores just in-frame clones and leaves some out. The sample carries hundreds of thousands of clones, around 90% recorded once. Sequences were obtained from peripheral blood. Source of these receptors: a human donor in a cohort sampled during active COVID-19.

The rearrangement joins TRBV6-5 to TRBJ1-1, with D unclear. The germline V gene encodes CDR1 MNHEY and CDR2 SVGAGI. The ends were cut back, 6 bases at V and 0 bases at J, with 8 bases in the middle. The CDR3 extends over 13 amino acids. CDR3: CASRALLNTEAFF. CDR3 DNA: TGTGCCAGCAGAGCCTTGTTGAACACTGAAGCTTTCTTT.

The V and J genes are TRBV7-9 and TRBJ1-1, with 8 bases that match TRBD1. The V gene's germline CDR1 is SEHNR and CDR2 FQNEAQ (reference sequence). This CDR3 spans 14 amino acids. Trimming at V came to 3 bases and at J to 5 bases, leaving 5 bases not matched to a gene. CDR3 in amino acids: CASSFRTGGTEAFF. In DNA, the CDR3 is TGTGCCAGCAGCTTCCGAACAGGGGGAACTGAAGCTTTCTTT.

The J gene is TRBJ1-4, the V gene TRBV12-5, with unresolved D. CDR1 and CDR2 from the germline V gene are LGHNT and FRNRAP. V dropped 5 bases and J dropped 4 bases, with 8 bases sitting between them. The CDR3 extends over 13 amino acids. The CDR3 region is CASGVVVNEKLFF. The CDR3 DNA reads as TGTGCTAGTGGTGTTGTCGTTAATGAAAAACTGTTTTTT.

The chain employs TRBV25-1 and TRBJ1-1; D unresolved. Deletions cut 5 bases from V and 10 bases from J, with 20 bases between. CDR3 length equals 14 residues. CDR1 is MGHDK and CDR2 is SYGVNS in the germline V gene. The CDR3 loop is CASSPTNGPFGAFF. The CDR3 DNA sequence: TGTGCCAGCAGTCCGACCAATGGGCCTTTCGGAGCTTTCTTT. Supplemented by reference TRBV25-1 and TRBJ1-1, the full variable domain reads EADIYQTPRYLVIGTGKKITLECSQTMGHDKMYWYQQDPGMELHLIHYSYGVNSTEKGDLSSESTVSRIRTEHFPLTLESARPSHTSQYLCASSPTNGPFGAFFGQGTRLTVV.

This chain joins TRBV5-1 and TRBJ1-3, with D possibly matching TRBD1 (6 bases). Germline loops: CDR1 SGHRS, CDR2 YFSETQ. The length of the CDR3 is 15 residues. Trimming cost V 2 bases and J 2 bases, with 11 bases left between them. The CDR3 protein is CASSFDQGTGNTIYF. CDR3 bases: TGCGCCAGCAGCTTCGATCAGGGGACTGGAAACACCATATATTTT.

The chain couples TRBV4-3 to TRBJ2-3, with a tentative D call TRBD2 (6 bases). Trimming left V 3 bases short and J 1 base short, with 14 bases between. The CDR3 extends over 16 amino acids. Germline assignment: CDR1 LGHNA and CDR2 YSLEER. The CDR3 DNA sequence: TGCGCCAGCAGCCAGATCGTATGGGGGGGCACAGATACGCAGTATTTT. Protein: CASSQIVWGGTDTQYF.

J is TRBJ2-7 and V is TRBV7-8; D may be TRBD1 (7 bases). V lost 4 bases, J lost 6 bases, and 13 bases lay in between. CDR1 and CDR2 (germline): SGHVS, FQNEAQ. This CDR3 is 13 amino acids long. The CDR3 sequence: CASSYIQGGEQYF. The CDR3 region has the DNA TGTGCCAGCAGCTACATTCAGGGGGGCGAGCAGTACTTC.

V is TRBV30 and J is TRBJ1-4, with D uncertain. Germline V gene lookup returns CDR1 GTSNPN and CDR2 SVGIG (reference sequence). Trimming stripped 3 bases from V and 7 bases from J, with 18 bases between. CDR3 length: 15 amino acids. CDR3 DNA: TGTGCCTGGAGCCCCCTAATTGGGGAGGGTGAAAAACTGTTTTTT. The encoded protein is CAWSPLIGEGEKLFF.

This rearrangement joins TRBV14 to TRBJ1-2; the match to TRBD1 covers 7 bases. The CDR3 contains 13 residues. The germline V gene encodes CDR1 SGHDN and CDR2 FVKESK. V lost 4 bases and J lost 7; bases outside the gene matches: 6. CDR3 coding DNA: TGTGCCAGCAGCCTAGCTAGGGGGCTTGGCTACACCTTC. It translates to CASSLARGLGYTF.

This chain uses TRBV6-2 or TRBV6-3 with TRBJ2-2; no clear D. The germline gives CDR1 MNHEY, CDR2 SVGEGT. CDR3 length: 13 amino acids. Trimming took 2 bases from V and 5 from J, leaving 6 bases between them. The CDR3 here is CASSYRLTGELFF. The CDR3 region has the DNA TGTGCCAGCAGTTACAGACTTACCGGGGAGCTGTTTTTT.

The V call is TRBV2, the J call TRBJ1-1, with D perhaps matching TRBD1 (5 bases). This CDR3 has 12 amino acids. Trimming pared 6 bases from V and 3 bases from J, leaving 8 bases between. Per the germline V gene, CDR1 is SNHLY and CDR2 is FYNNEI. For the CDR3, the DNA is TGTGCCAGCAGGGGGCTGGACACTGAAGCTTTCTTT. Translation gives CASRGLDTEAFF. Complete variable domain (other parts from reference TRBV2 and TRBJ1-1): EPEVTQTPSHQVTQMGQEVILRCVPISNHLYFYWYRQILGQKVEFLVSFYNNEISEKSEIFDDQFSVERPDGSNFTLKIRSTKLEDSAMYFCASRGLDTEAFFGQGTRLTVV.

The J gene is TRBJ2-3, the V gene TRBV27; a possible D gene is TRBD1 (6 bases). V was cut by 4 bases and J by 5 bases, with 16 bases left in between. This CDR3 is built from 15 residues. CDR1 and CDR2 (germline): MNHEY, SMNVEV (reference sequence). CDR3 coding DNA: TGTGCCAGCAGTTATTTTTCAGGGGTAGGAGATACGCAGTATTTT. Amino acids: CASSYFSGVGDTQYF.

This chain uses TRBV19 with TRBJ2-7; D perhaps matches TRBD2 (5 bases). V gave up 5 bases and J gave up 5 bases, with 13 bases separating them. The length of the CDR3 is 13 residues. CDR1 and CDR2 (germline): LNHDA, SQIVND (reference sequence). The CDR3 spells CASSRDPWDEQYF. The CDR3 DNA follows: TGTGCCAGTAGTCGGGATCCTTGGGACGAGCAGTACTTC.

This chain joins TRBV28 and TRBJ1-1; 7 nucleotides agree with TRBD1. The ends lost 1 base at V and 7 bases at J; junction bases unmatched: 12. The CDR3 runs to 16 residues. Germline CDR1 and CDR2: MDHEN and SYDVKM. CDR3 DNA sequence: TGTGCCAGCAGTTTATTGGGAACAGGGGAGTGGGGTGAAGCTTTCTTT. Amino acids: CASSLLGTGEWGEAFF.

V is TRBV28 and J is TRBJ1-1; maybe TRBD1 (6 bases). This CDR3 has 14 amino acids. Trimming stripped 6 bases from V and 4 bases from J, with 15 bases between. Germline values: CDR1 MDHEN, CDR2 SYDVKM. CDR3 in DNA: TGTGCCAGCAGCTTAGACACAGGGAGCACTGAAGCTTTCTTT. Its protein is CASSLDTGSTEAFF.

The chain carries TRBV7-9 and TRBJ1-5; D is undetermined. CDR1 is SEHNR and CDR2 is FQNEAQ in the germline V gene (reference sequence). CDR3 length: 14 amino acids. The V and J ends lost 9 bases and 1 base respectively, with 13 bases between them. CDR3 residues: CASTLDGSNQPQHF. As DNA, the CDR3 is TGTGCCAGTACCTTAGACGGGAGCAATCAGCCCCAGCATTTT.

The chain couples TRBV6-5 to TRBJ1-1, with 7 bases fitting TRBD1. V lost 11 bases, J lost 1 base, and 4 bases stayed unmatched. The CDR3 covers 12 residues. CDR1 and CDR2 (germline): MNHEY, SVGAGI. CDR3: CAGRGPNTEAFF. The CDR3 DNA follows: TGTGCCGGAAGGGGGCCGAACACTGAAGCTTTCTTT.

The chain combines TRBV19 with TRBJ2-5, with D maybe TRBD1 (6 bases). The V gene lost 5 bases and the J gene lost 9 bases, with 19 bases spanning the gap. The CDR3 loop spans 14 amino acids. Germline CDR1 and CDR2: LNHDA and SQIVND (reference sequence). This chain's CDR3 is CASSPGAAPWAQYF. The DNA of the CDR3 is TGTGCCAGTAGTCCAGGGGCCGCTCCCTGGGCCCAGTACTTC.

The chain uses TRBV6-5 and TRBJ1-5; D unresolved. This CDR3 is 14 amino acids long. The V and J ends lost 2 bases and 5 bases respectively, with 10 bases between them. Germline CDR1 is MNHEY and CDR2 is SVGAGI. CDR3 in amino acids: CASSYVGYDQPQHF. CDR3 nucleotide sequence: TGTGCCAGCAGTTACGTCGGGTATGATCAGCCCCAGCATTTT.

With respect to this clone: The DNA is left out, because the CDR3 cannot be placed on it with certainty; the CDR3 is given as TCRdb lists it. V is TRBV27 and J is TRBJ1-2; the DNA was not used to check the table's D call, TRBD1. The germline gives CDR1 MNHEY, CDR2 SMNVEV (reference sequence). Counting both end residues, the CDR3 totals 23 amino acids. The CDR3: CASSRGGGHYGYTFGSSHYGYTF.

This clone was picked up one time. This chain links TRBV3-1 (or the pseudogene TRBV3-2) with TRBJ2-7; 14 positions agree with TRBD2. The CDR3 is 17 residues long. The V segment lost 4 bases and the J segment 4 bases; nucleotides outside the gene matches: 9. Germline V gene lookup returns CDR1 LGHDT and CDR2 YNNKEL (reference sequence). For the CDR3, the DNA is TGTGCCAGCAGCCCCCGACTAGCGGGGGGGCCTGATTACGAGCAGTACTTC. Encoded protein: CASSPRLAGGPDYEQYF.

V and J are TRBV7-2 and TRBJ2-7; TRBD1 matches at 8 bases. The CDR3 is 14 residues long. Germline V gene data show CDR1 as SGHTA and CDR2 as FQGNSA. The ends lost 5 bases at V and 4 bases at J; junction bases unmatched: 7. The CDR3 here is CASSPRQGQYEQYF. CDR3 sequence (DNA): TGTGCCAGCAGCCCAAGACAGGGGCAATACGAGCAGTACTTC.